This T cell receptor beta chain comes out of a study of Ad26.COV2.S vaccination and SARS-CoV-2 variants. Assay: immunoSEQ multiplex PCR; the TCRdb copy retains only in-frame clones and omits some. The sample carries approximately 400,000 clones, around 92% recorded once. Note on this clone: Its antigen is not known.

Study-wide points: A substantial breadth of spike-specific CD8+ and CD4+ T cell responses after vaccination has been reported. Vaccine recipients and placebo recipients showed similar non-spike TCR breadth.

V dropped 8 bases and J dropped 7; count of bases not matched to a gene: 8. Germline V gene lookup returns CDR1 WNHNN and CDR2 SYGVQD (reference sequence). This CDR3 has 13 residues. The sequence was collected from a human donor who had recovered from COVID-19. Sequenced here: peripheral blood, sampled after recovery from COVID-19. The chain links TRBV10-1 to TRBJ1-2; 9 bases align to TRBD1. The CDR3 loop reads CASAGQGRGGYTF. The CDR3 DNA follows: TGCGCCAGCGCGGGACAGGGACGTGGTGGCTACACCTTC.